Reported below is one TCR beta chain. This clone showed up just a few times. Its antigen target is currently unknown. No per-base quality is available; no much larger clone lies one base away. These data come from a study of cytomegalovirus exposure and HLA in healthy donors (dated by TCRdb to the late 2010s). About the full investigation: According to an earlier analysis of 587 of the donors, about 179 million T cells yielded 90 million to 130 million unique TCR beta sequences and roughly 280 Gb of sequence data. Around 330 gigabases of sequencing data and tens of millions of unique TCR sequences made up an early release that covered approximately 700 HLA-typed donors. Of the roughly 400 genotyped donors, 65% to 90% fell in the genetic ancestry cluster associated with self-reported Caucasian donors. The study aimed to test whether cataloging public T cell receptors could reveal signatures of past pathogen exposure. The T cell repertoires of 670 or so subjects were profiled by immunosequencing and related to cytomegalovirus serostatus. In addition to the first cohort of approximately 670 subjects, a separate validation cohort of over 90 different subjects was used. High-throughput TCR immunosequencing, statistical association of individual TCRs with disease status, and machine learning were combined to predict cytomegalovirus infection status. In a later analysis, previously published TCR beta repertoires from some 640 donors were re-analyzed and high-resolution HLA genotyping was added so that TCR occurrence patterns could be studied. In the later analysis, no new phenotypic data were used to find candidate immune exposures; instead, reliance was placed on TCR beta sequences and their occurrence across donors. To decide whether each TCR beta V gene segment behaved as functional or pseudogenic, an earlier analysis of some 600 of the donors relied on high-throughput TCR beta sequencing. Donor age, sex, ethnicity and CMV serostatus were compiled alongside the repertoire data. In a later genetic analysis, genome-wide SNP genotypes for about three fifths of the roughly 670 donors were used, and that subset was treated as a discovery cohort. Every discovery cohort repertoire had been produced on one sequencing platform. HLA typing covered class I and class II loci at four-digit resolution. The number of donors typed differed by locus, with roughly 620-640 for A, B, C, DRB1 and DQB1, around 560 for DQA1, 606 for DPA1, and approximately 470 for DPB1. Roughly five DR-DQ haplotypes were treated as single units for association and clustering because of strong linkage in the cohort. Among almost 400 genotyped donors of the cohort, an average of roughly 240,000 unique TCR beta nucleotide sequences were sequenced per donor, around 20% of them non-productive.

The method was the immunoSEQ multiplex PCR assay. For the multiplex PCR, a mixture combining 60 forward primers for TCR Vbeta segments and 13 reverse primers for TCR Jbeta segments was used. The CDR3 region of rearranged TCR beta genes was amplified from genomic DNA by a multiplex PCR assay. The amplified TCR beta libraries were sequenced on the Illumina HiSeq System as 87-base-pair reads. The authors' pipeline ran thus. A later analysis tallied roughly 76 million unique TCR beta chains across the 666 repertoires, and around 9.9 million of those chains were shared by two or more donors. To remove PCR and sequencing errors, raw reads were error-corrected and collapsed into unique sequences using a nearest-neighbor algorithm that merged closely related sequences. Alignment of CDR3 sequences to IMGT reference sequences was used to assign V, D and J gene segments. For a sequence to be retained, a match of at least six nucleotides was required to both a V gene segment and a J gene segment. Rearrangements were classified as productive when the CDR3 lacked stop codons and remained in frame with V and J, and all other rearrangements were classified as non-productive. CDR3 was defined according to IMGT convention as the region running from the second conserved V-encoded cysteine to the conserved J-encoded phenylalanine. Sequences without an unambiguous match to a single V gene segment were excluded from the earlier analysis of approximately 560 of the donors. In an earlier analysis of several hundred of the donors, V segments were called functional above 56.7% productive rearrangements and were called segregating when the between-donor standard deviation exceeded 5%. To diagnose cytomegalovirus status from the catalog of TCR beta chain sequences, a statistical classification framework was built. In a later analysis, V and J genes were assigned by comparing TCR nucleotide sequences against IMGT/GENE-DB human TR gene sequences. Using the TCRdist pipeline, a later analysis assigned CDR3 sequences along with most-parsimonious VDJ recombination scenarios. A later analysis defined each TCR beta chain by its CDR3 amino acid sequence plus V-gene family, and excluded reads lacking a unique V-gene family. To address suspected cross-contamination and a sequencing artifact, a later analysis removed 592 highly shared, low-generation-probability nucleotide sequences. In a later analysis, a clonal expansion index was calculated for each public chain from normalized within-repertoire ranks of inferred template counts. Generation probabilities in a later analysis came from a VDJ recombination model fitted to out-of-frame rearrangements, and those results were checked against IGoR. Hypergeometric tests were used in a later analysis to score TCR-TCR, TCR-HLA and TCR-CMV co-occurrence, with a repertoire-size bias correction applied to the TCR pairs. To estimate false discovery rates, a later analysis permuted the HLA or CMV assignments 20 times. In a later analysis, co-occurring TCRs were grouped using DBSCAN, and TCRdist sequence similarity was added for clustering within HLA-allele-positive subsets. Repertoires with fewer than 30,000 or more than 120,000 public chains were left out of co-occurrence clustering, as were about 5 repertoires with anomalous nucleotide sharing. Imported from immuneACCESS, the table was reduced by TCRdb to in-frame sequences with V and J called. These copies leave out some clones; in studies compared against another copy, an unresolved V gene accounts for under half, and the cause of the remainder is not known. Clonal size and the V and J genes are those of that table, whereas D and trimming came from the DNA. This sample comprises about 120,000 clones, roughly 82% of them detected only once. Under 6.5% of the sample rests with the top ten.

General findings and caveats noted by the study authors: A few of the identified cytomegalovirus-associated TCR beta chains were confirmed in vitro to be specific for cytomegalovirus antigens. A later analysis reported that several top co-occurrence clusters appeared linked to parvovirus B19, influenza, CMV and Epstein-Barr virus. According to a later genetic analysis, donors in an Asian-associated ancestry cluster had fewer N-insertions in productive TCRs than the approximately 670-donor mean. In the study, 150 to 200 TCR beta chains were listed as associated with cytomegalovirus. Some IMGT-functional V segments, including TRBV6-2 and TRBV6-3, could not be told apart with the 87-base-pair reads, so those segments were excluded. When HLA alleles, especially DR and DQ, strongly co-occurred, attributing TCR associations to individual alleles was difficult. The presence/absence analyses assumed that sequencing depth was roughly uniform across donors, and that assumption may not be true. A later analysis found that TCR association rates varied across HLA loci, with DRB1 alleles showing the most associated TCRs and HLA-C alleles the fewest. Across donors, most TCR sequences were observed very rarely, whereas some public TCRs were present in many individuals. A group of highly shared sequence variants was considered likely to be a technical artifact of the sequencing pipeline. In both the original and validation cohorts, the classifier was reported to diagnose cytomegalovirus status with high specificity and sensitivity. In a later analysis, HLA-associated TCR beta chains were found to be more clonally expanded and to have lower generation probabilities than equally common non-associated chains. The cohort was sequenced for TCR beta chains only, and without alpha or paired-chain data the features that could be detected were limited. A further reported finding was that TCR beta sequences accurately predicted the HLA-A and HLA-B alleles for most subjects in the first cohort. In a later genetic analysis, a missense DCLRE1C variant was associated with V-gene and J-gene trimming of TCR beta chains, and the association was replicated in an independent cohort. The only immune exposure information available for the cohort was CMV serostatus. In an earlier analysis of some 500 of the donors, most TCR beta V segments appeared in productive rearrangements about 87% or about 30% of the time, broadly matching IMGT annotations. Correlated functional status among segregating V segments might reflect linkage disequilibrium, but an unknown experimental factor could not be ruled out. HLA typing was unavailable for some donors at each locus, so association tests used only the typed subset. According to a later analysis, most CMV-associated TCR beta chains appeared to be HLA-restricted, and the HLA associations seemed to be driven largely by CMV exposure. The authors suggested that the approach could potentially be generalized to other disease states and immunological phenotypes. At a false discovery rate of 0.05, a later analysis linked under 20,000 TCR beta sequences to specific HLA alleles. Because counts were too low, seventeen rarely observed V segments, including chromosome 9 orphons, were excluded from the earlier analysis of under 650 of the donors.

CDR1 and CDR2 are drawn from the germline V gene: MDHEN, SYDVKM. Unmatched junction bases come to 11, with V trimmed by 3 bases and J by 1 base. The CDR3 has 18 amino acids, counting the end cysteine and phenylalanine. The only DNA kept is the CDR3, 54 bases in frame from the first base. In total, approximately 610 healthy bone marrow donors made up the cohort. At the time of sampling, every cohort member was nominally healthy, though immune exposures that went unrecorded were likely present. The donor was CMV seropositive and was included in the group of 250 to 350 seropositive cohort members. Each donor provided a peripheral blood sample, and peripheral blood mononuclear cells were used for TCR beta sequencing. The Qiagen DNeasy Blood Extraction Kit was used to extract genomic DNA from the blood cell samples.

Material: PBMCs. The sequence joins TRBV28 to TRBJ2-1; TRBD2 lines up with 8 middle nucleotides. This TCR was recovered from a man between 18 and 35 years old in good health and CMV-seropositive. The CDR3 region reads CASSFSGALHVSYNEQFF. The nucleotides are TGTGCCAGCAGTTTTAGCGGGGCCTTGCATGTATCCTACAATGAGCAGTTCTTC.